This passage covers 19 T cell receptor beta chains from one sample sequenced in a study of T cell changes during pregnancy in multiple sclerosis. Using immunoSEQ multiplex PCR, the repertoire was profiled, and TCRdb retains in-frame clones only, with some absent. The data contain more than 10,000 clones, roughly nine tenths of them singletons. The material sequenced was CD8+ T cells from peripheral blood mononuclear cells, taken after pregnancy. These receptors all come from a female donor in good health, enrolled as a control in a pregnancy study.

The rearrangement links TRBV9 to TRBJ2-2, with unresolved D. V lost 3 bases and J 6 bases, leaving 12 bases between the germline ends. The CDR3 totals 14 residues. Germline lookup yields CDR1 SGDLS and CDR2 YYNGEE. The CDR3 reads CASSDRPYAGELFF. DNA of the CDR3: TGTGCCAGCAGCGACAGACCCTATGCCGGGGAGCTGTTTTTT. Together with reference TRBV9 and TRBJ2-2, the CDR3 gives the full variable domain: DSGVTQTPKHLITATGQRVTLRCSPRSGDLSVYWYQQSLDQGLQFLIQYYNGEERAKGNILERFSAQQFPDLHSELNLSSLELGDSALYFCASSDRPYAGELFFGEGSRLTVL.

As DNA, the CDR3 is TGTGCCAGCAGCTTAGAGGCTAGCACCAAAGAGACCCAGTACTTC. Translating gives CASSLEASTKETQYF. This chain links TRBV11-2 with TRBJ2-5, with D possibly TRBD2 on 5 matching bases. The ends were cut back, 0 bases at V and 3 bases at J, with 11 bases in the middle. The CDR3 extends over 15 amino acids. Per germline, CDR1 SGHAT and CDR2 FQNNGV.

The chain couples TRBV29-1 to TRBJ2-1, with 9 bases that match TRBD2. The CDR3 is 13 amino acids. CDR1 SQVTM and CDR2 ANQGSEA come from the germline V gene. The trim removed 6 bases at V and 8 bases at J, leaving 8 bases unmatched. The CDR3 here is CSVAGTSLDEQFF. The CDR3 DNA sequence: TGCAGCGTAGCCGGGACTAGCTTGGATGAGCAGTTCTTC.

The chain carries TRBV6-5 and TRBJ2-7; possibly TRBD1 for D (6 bases). Trimming removed 5 bases from V and 0 bases from J, with 14 bases in between. The CDR3 loop spans 15 amino acids. The germline CDR1 and CDR2 sequences are MNHEY and SVGAGI. CDR3 residues: CASSHRQDSSYEQYF. The CDR3 bases are TGTGCCAGCAGTCACCGACAGGACTCCTCCTACGAGCAGTACTTC.

The rearrangement joins TRBV11-1 to TRBJ2-3, with 8 positions matching TRBD1. Trimming took 2 bases from V and 0 from J; bases not matched to a gene: 4. The CDR3 has 16 residues. Germline assignment: CDR1 SGHAT and CDR2 FQDESV (reference sequence). The CDR3 region has the DNA TGTGCCAGCAGCTTATACCGGGACAGGAGCACAGATACGCAGTATTTT. This translates into CASSLYRDRSTDTQYF.

The chain links TRBV9 to TRBJ2-1; no clear D gene. The V and J ends lost 2 bases and 2 bases respectively, with 11 bases between them. Germline loops: CDR1 SGDLS, CDR2 YYNGEE. The CDR3 runs 15 residues. The DNA of the CDR3 is TGTGCCAGCAGCGTTGGAGATGGTGCCTACAATGAGCAGTTCTTC. Protein sequence: CASSVGDGAYNEQFF.

This chain uses TRBV10-1 with TRBJ1-1, with D tentatively TRBD1 (5 bases). Trimming stripped 0 bases from V and 10 bases from J, with 15 bases between. The CDR3 sequence is 14 residues long. The germline gives CDR1 WNHNN, CDR2 SYGVQD (reference sequence). The CDR3 DNA is TGCGCCAGCAGTGAGTCGGGGGGAGTCTCGGCAGCTTTCTTT. Translated: CASSESGGVSAAFF.

This clone was counted a few times. The chain combines TRBV6-6 with TRBJ2-1; D gene ambiguous. Germline V gives CDR1 MNHNY, CDR2 SVGAGI (reference sequence). CDR3 length: 14 amino acids. Trimming removed 2 bases from V and 4 bases from J, with 9 bases in between. The CDR3 spells CASSYLASYNEQFF. CDR3 DNA: TGTGCCAGCAGTTACCTGGCATCTTACAATGAGCAGTTCTTC.

The chain is built from TRBV6-4 and TRBJ2-3, with TRBD2 matching 11 bases. In germline, CDR1 is MRHNA, CDR2 SNTAGT. Trimming took 4 bases from V and 2 from J; bases not matched to a gene: 5. This CDR3 contains 16 residues. The CDR3 DNA follows: TGTGCCAGCAGTGCTCTAGCGGGGGGATCCACAGATACGCAGTATTTT. It codes for CASSALAGGSTDTQYF.

A single count supports this clone. The J gene is TRBJ1-5, the V gene TRBV5-1; D perhaps matches TRBD1 (6 bases). Per germline, CDR1 SGHRS and CDR2 YFSETQ. CDR3 length: 13 amino acids. V gave up 4 bases and J gave up 7 bases, with 12 bases separating them. The CDR3 is CASSEGVNQPQHF. CDR3 nucleotide sequence: TGCGCCAGCAGCGAGGGGGTCAACCAGCCCCAGCATTTT.

The chain employs TRBV5-5 and TRBJ1-3; tentative D call: TRBD1 (6 bases). CDR1 and CDR2 from the germline V gene are SGHKS and YYEKEE (reference sequence). This CDR3 comprises 15 residues. V dropped 5 bases and J dropped 2 bases, with 14 bases sitting between them. The CDR3 sequence: CASRNQGLAGNTIYF. In nucleotides, the CDR3 is TGTGCCAGCAGAAACCAGGGGTTGGCTGGAAACACCATATATTTT.

The rearrangement joins TRBV6-1 to TRBJ1-1; possible D gene TRBD1, 6 bases. This CDR3 comprises 13 residues. Germline loops: CDR1 MNHNS, CDR2 SASEGT. Trimming cost V 10 bases and J 0 bases, with 12 bases left between them. The CDR3 reads CAIGQRMNTEAFF. The CDR3, as DNA: TGTGCCATCGGACAGCGTATGAACACTGAAGCTTTCTTT.

This chain links TRBV7-9 with TRBJ2-5, with D possibly TRBD2 on 6 matching bases. V gave up 0 bases and J gave up 5 bases, with 19 bases separating them. There are 17 residues in the CDR3. CDR1 is SEHNR and CDR2 is FQNEAQ in the germline V gene (reference sequence). The chain's CDR3 is CASSLATSGTQRETQYF. The CDR3 DNA reads as TGTGCCAGCAGCTTAGCTACCTCCGGGACTCAGCGGGAGACCCAGTACTTC.

CDR3 nucleotides: TGTGCCAGCCTCGGACTAGCGGATTACAATGAGCAGTTCTTC. Protein product: CASLGLADYNEQFF. The chain is built from TRBV27 and TRBJ2-1, with TRBD2 matching over 10 bases. Germline V gives CDR1 MNHEY, CDR2 SMNVEV (reference sequence). This CDR3 is 14 amino acids long. Trimming took 8 bases from V and 4 from J; bases not matched to a gene: 5.

This chain uses TRBV9 with TRBJ2-2, with TRBD2 matching 10 bases. V was clipped by 2 bases and J by 1 base; unmatched bases: 2. Germline V gene lookup returns CDR1 SGDLS and CDR2 YYNGEE. The CDR3 contains 16 residues. DNA for the CDR3: TGTGCCAGCAGCGTCGGGACTAGCGTGAACACCGGGGAGCTGTTTTTT. Translated, it gives CASSVGTSVNTGELFF.

This clone was seen a single time. The chain has TRBV19 and TRBJ2-7; 10 nucleotides agree with TRBD1. CDR1 is LNHDA, CDR2 SQIVND, per germline (reference sequence). J was trimmed by 4 bases and V by 5 bases; bases with no gene match: 8. This CDR3 has 15 residues. The CDR3 coding sequence is TGTGCCAGTAGTCCCGGACAGGGGGGACCATACGAGCAGTACTTC. Translated: CASSPGQGGPYEQYF.

CDR3 coding DNA: TGCGCCAGCAGCTTGGGAGTGACAGATAATTCACCCCTCCACTTT. Protein product: CASSLGVTDNSPLHF. The chain has TRBV5-1 and TRBJ1-6; D might be TRBD1 (5 bases). CDR1 and CDR2 (germline): SGHRS, YFSETQ. V was shortened by 0 bases and J by 5 bases, with 9 bases between the two germline ends. The CDR3 has 15 amino acids.

The gene calls are TRBV27 and TRBJ2-2, with D possibly matching TRBD1 (6 bases). The V gene's germline CDR1 is MNHEY and CDR2 SMNVEV (reference sequence). The CDR3 covers 13 residues. V was clipped by 4 bases and J by 4 bases, with 7 bases between them. CDR3 loop: CASSWTVTGELFF. In DNA, the CDR3 is TGTGCCAGCAGTTGGACAGTCACCGGGGAGCTGTTTTTT.

This chain uses TRBV15 with TRBJ2-5, with TRBD1 matching over 7 bases. Germline trimming cut 7 bases from V and 5 bases from J; bases unmatched to any gene: 10. The CDR3 totals 14 residues. CDR1 is LNHNV, CDR2 YYDKDF, per germline (reference sequence). The CDR3 DNA follows: TGTGCCACCAACCGGGACAGAGTGTCGGAGACCCAGTACTTC. It specifies CATNRDRVSETQYF.